This TCR beta chain was observed in a study of shared clonotypes between healthy human individuals. Study observations and caveats: The generation probabilities recorded for non-shared clonotypes fell below those of clonotypes shared by all four donors.

Remarks on this clone: Its target is not known.

The genomic DNA of each subset was split evenly across several immunoSEQ plates. Libraries were prepared by immunoSEQ multiplex PCR; TCRdb keeps only in-frame clonotypes and omits some of them. The table lists fewer than 1.8 million clones, approximately 98.5% of them singletons, with approximately 0.4% in the top ten. The CDR3 covers 14 residues. V lost 0 bases and J 2 bases, leaving 8 bases between the germline ends. Germline V gene data show CDR1 as SGHNT and CDR2 as YYREEE (reference sequence). Sequencing was performed on naive CD4+ T cells sorted from blood. The subset was: CD45RA+ positively selected. The receptor comes from a young man in good health. V and J are TRBV5-4 and TRBJ2-5; D remains unclear. The CDR3 DNA sequence: TGTGCCAGCAGCTTGGGTCCGCAGCAAGAGACCCAGTACTTC. Its translation: CASSLGPQQETQYF.